The 6 T cell receptor beta chains below come from one sample, sequenced in a study of identical twins. Each CDR3 protein is one row after TCRdb ran MiXCR on the 5' RACE reads. Among 600,000 to 700,000 distinct CDR3 sequences listed, 21% were seen once. Another study also made use of these data, one on T cells expressing NK-cell markers.

The sample taken for sequencing was PBMCs. Receptors were obtained from a woman aged 18-29 years in good health.

This clonotype was picked up a small number of times. The chain couples TRBV13 to TRBJ1-1; possibly TRBD1 for D (5 bases). Germline V lookup: CDR1 PRHDT, CDR2 FYEKMQ (reference sequence). This CDR3 is built from 9 residues. V lost 6 bases and J 11 bases, leaving 7 bases between the germline ends. The CDR3 DNA follows: TGTGCCAGCAGTGGGGGTGCTTTCTTT. Translation: CASSGGAFF.

The chain links TRBV7-2 to TRBJ2-1; D unresolved. From germline, CDR1 is SGHTA and CDR2 FQGNSA. The CDR3 is 14 residues long. V lost 0 bases and J lost 4, with 7 bases in between. CDR3 coding DNA: TGTGCCAGCAGCTTAGCTGCACGGTACAATGAGCAGTTCTTC. Its protein is CASSLAARYNEQFF.

This clonotype was counted many times. This sequence joins TRBV12-3 or TRBV12-4 and TRBJ1-4; D gene uncertain. CDR3 length equals 13 residues. Between the trimmed V and J ends, which lost 3 bases and 8 bases, there was a span of 10 bases. The CDR3 DNA sequence: TGTGCCAGCAGTTTTGTTTTGGGAGAAAAACTGTTTTTT. Translating it yields CASSFVLGEKLFF.

The chain combines TRBV7-2 with TRBJ2-7; TRBD1 matches 9 bases. The ends lost 1 base at V and 7 bases at J; junction bases unmatched: 8. This CDR3 spans 15 amino acids. CDR1 is SGHTA, CDR2 FQGNSA, per germline. CDR3 loop: CASSLVGTGSQEQYF. As DNA, the CDR3 is TGTGCCAGCAGCTTAGTCGGGACAGGGTCCCAAGAGCAGTACTTC.

V is TRBV18 and J is TRBJ2-5, with a possible D match to TRBD1 (5 bases). This CDR3 region has 12 residues. Deletions cut 6 bases from V and 2 bases from J, with 7 bases between. From germline, CDR1 is KGHSH and CDR2 LQKENI. The CDR3 sequence is CASSRQQETQYF. The CDR3 nucleotides are TGTGCCAGCTCGCGACAGCAAGAGACCCAGTACTTC.

Comment on this clonotype: Mismatch with germline at one junction end may stem from a read error. V and J are TRBV6-1 and TRBJ1-1; D remains ambiguous. Germline V gene lookup returns CDR1 MNHNS and CDR2 SASEGT. This CDR3 is 12 amino acids long. The chain's CDR3 is CASREGNTEAFF. The CDR3 nucleotides are TGTGCCAGCAGGGAAGGGAACACTGAAGCTTTCTTT.